Listed here is a single T cell receptor beta chain. The CDR3 runs to 13 residues. V lost 5 bases to trimming and J lost 2 bases, with 11 bases between them. Germline CDR1 is GTSNPN and CDR2 is SVGIG (reference sequence). The sample belongs to a study of blood T cell repertoires in COVID-19. Background on the study: Sites in the United States, Italy and Spain provided acute and convalescent COVID-19 samples. PBMCs, B-cell-depleted T cells, or T cells were the source of the cDNA or gDNA that made up the material.

In the original analysis: Amplifying reference gene primers gave estimates of nucleated cell counts. Sequencing was performed with immunoSEQ multiplex PCR; in TCRdb, only in-frame clones are kept and a portion is missing. The DNA was the basis for D and trimming; V, J and clone size are from that table. Seen here are 150,000 to 200,000 clones, around four fifths observed once, and the top ten hold about 4.9%. The J gene is TRBJ2-3, the V gene TRBV30, with a weak D call TRBD1 (6 bases). The sample comprised peripheral blood. This TCR was recovered from a young woman with acute or convalescent COVID-19. CDR3 protein: CAWSGAFTDTQYF. CDR3 sequence (DNA): TGTGCCTGGTCAGGGGCATTCACAGATACGCAGTATTTT.